This T cell receptor beta chain was sequenced during a study of early T cells in non-severe SARS-CoV-2 infection. Study-wide findings and caveats: Matching results from VDJdb favored anti-spike CD8 responses, leaving private and CD4 specificities undetected.

About this clonotype itself: What it recognizes is unknown.

The CDR3 consists of 14 residues. Germline V gives CDR1 SGHTA, CDR2 FQGNSA. Trimming removed 2 bases from V and 9 bases from J, with 14 bases in between. TCRdb analysed the 5' RACE reads with MiXCR anew, one entry per CDR3 protein. There are 81,000 or so distinct CDR3 sequences in the sample; roughly 12% occur only once, and around 3.6% lies in the top ten. The TCR originated in an adult who was a healthcare worker with PCR-confirmed SARS-CoV-2 infection or an uninfected control (not recorded which). The specimen sequenced was whole blood. This chain links TRBV7-2 with TRBJ2-4; the D gene is possibly TRBD1 (6 bases). The CDR3, as DNA: TGTGCCAGCAGCTTAAACAGGGTTACGGGCATTCAGTACTTC. This gives the protein CASSLNRVTGIQYF.